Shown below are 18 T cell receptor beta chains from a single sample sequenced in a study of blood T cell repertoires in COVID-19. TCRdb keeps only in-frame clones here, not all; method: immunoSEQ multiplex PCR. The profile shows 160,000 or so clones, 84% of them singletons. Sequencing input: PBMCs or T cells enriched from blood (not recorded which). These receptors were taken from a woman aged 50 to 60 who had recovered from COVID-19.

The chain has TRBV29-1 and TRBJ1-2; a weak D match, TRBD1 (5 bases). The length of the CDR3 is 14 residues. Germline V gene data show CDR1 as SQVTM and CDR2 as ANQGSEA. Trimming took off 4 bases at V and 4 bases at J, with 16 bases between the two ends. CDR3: CSVVRVEGLYGYTF. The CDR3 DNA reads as TGCAGCGTTGTCAGGGTCGAAGGGCTCTATGGCTACACCTTC.

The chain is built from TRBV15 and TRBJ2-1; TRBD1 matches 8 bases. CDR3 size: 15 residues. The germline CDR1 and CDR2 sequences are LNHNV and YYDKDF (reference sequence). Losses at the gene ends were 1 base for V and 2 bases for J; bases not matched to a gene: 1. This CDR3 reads CATSRGQGTYNEQFF. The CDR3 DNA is TGTGCCACCAGCAGAGGACAGGGGACCTACAATGAGCAGTTCTTC.

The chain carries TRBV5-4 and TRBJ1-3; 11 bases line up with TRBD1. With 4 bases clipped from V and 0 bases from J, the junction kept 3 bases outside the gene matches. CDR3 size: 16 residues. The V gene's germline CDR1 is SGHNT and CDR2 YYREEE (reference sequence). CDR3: CASSTGTGGSGNTIYF. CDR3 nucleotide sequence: TGTGCCAGCAGCACCGGGACAGGGGGCTCTGGAAACACCATATATTTT.

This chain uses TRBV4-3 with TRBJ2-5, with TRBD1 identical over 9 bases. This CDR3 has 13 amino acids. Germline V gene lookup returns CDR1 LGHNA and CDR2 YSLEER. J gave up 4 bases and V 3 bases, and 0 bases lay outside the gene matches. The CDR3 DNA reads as TGCGCCAGCAGCCAGGGACAGGGAGAGACCCAGTACTTC. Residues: CASSQGQGETQYF.

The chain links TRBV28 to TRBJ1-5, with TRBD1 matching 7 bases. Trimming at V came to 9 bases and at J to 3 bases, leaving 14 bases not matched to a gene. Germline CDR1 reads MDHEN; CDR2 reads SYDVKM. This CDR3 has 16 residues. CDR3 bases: TGTGCCAGTAGACCTCTAACAGGGGCAGTCAATCAGCCCCAGCATTTT. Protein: CASRPLTGAVNQPQHF.

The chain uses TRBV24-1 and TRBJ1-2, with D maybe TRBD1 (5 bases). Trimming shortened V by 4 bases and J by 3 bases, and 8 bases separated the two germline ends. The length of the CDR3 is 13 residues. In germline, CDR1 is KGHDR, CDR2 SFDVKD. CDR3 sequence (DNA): TGTGCCACCAGTGACCAGACAGACTATGGCTACACCTTC. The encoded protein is CATSDQTDYGYTF.

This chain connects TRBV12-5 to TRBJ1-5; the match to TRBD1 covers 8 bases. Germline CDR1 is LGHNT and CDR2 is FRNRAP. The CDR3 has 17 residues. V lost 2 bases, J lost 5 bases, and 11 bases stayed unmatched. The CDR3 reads CASGLRQGSSTDQPQHF. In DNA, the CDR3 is TGTGCTAGTGGTTTGAGACAGGGGTCGAGTACAGATCAGCCCCAGCATTTT.

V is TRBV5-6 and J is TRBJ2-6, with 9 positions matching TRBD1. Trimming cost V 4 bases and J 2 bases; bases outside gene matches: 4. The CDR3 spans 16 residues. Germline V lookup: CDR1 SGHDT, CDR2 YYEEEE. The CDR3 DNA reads TGTGCCAGCAGCAGCCGGACAGGGGCTGGGGCCAACGTCCTGACTTTC. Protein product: CASSSRTGAGANVLTF.

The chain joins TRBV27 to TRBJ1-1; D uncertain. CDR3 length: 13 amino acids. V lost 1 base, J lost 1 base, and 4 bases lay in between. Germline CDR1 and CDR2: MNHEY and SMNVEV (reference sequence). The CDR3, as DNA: TGTGCCAGCAGTTTATGGCAGAACACTGAAGCTTTCTTT. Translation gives CASSLWQNTEAFF.

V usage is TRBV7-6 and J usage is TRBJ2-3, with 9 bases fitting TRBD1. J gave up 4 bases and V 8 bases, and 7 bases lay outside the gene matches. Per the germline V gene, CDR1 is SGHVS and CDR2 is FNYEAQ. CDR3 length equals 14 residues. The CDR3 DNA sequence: TGTGCCAGCTCGAGGGACAGGGTCCCAGATACGCAGTATTTT. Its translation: CASSRDRVPDTQYF.

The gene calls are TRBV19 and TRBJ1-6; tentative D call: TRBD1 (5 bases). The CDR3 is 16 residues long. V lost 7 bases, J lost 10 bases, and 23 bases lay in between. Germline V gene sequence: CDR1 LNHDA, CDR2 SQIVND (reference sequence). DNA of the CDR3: TGTGCCAGTACCCAGAACCAGGCAGGGTTCATATCACCCCTCCACTTT. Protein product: CASTQNQAGFISPLHF.

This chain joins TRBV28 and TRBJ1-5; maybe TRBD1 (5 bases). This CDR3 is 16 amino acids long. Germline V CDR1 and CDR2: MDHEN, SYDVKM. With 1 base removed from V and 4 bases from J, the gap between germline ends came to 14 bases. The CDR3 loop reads CASSLYPLGDNQPQHF. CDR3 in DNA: TGTGCCAGCAGTTTATACCCGTTAGGGGATAATCAGCCCCAGCATTTT.

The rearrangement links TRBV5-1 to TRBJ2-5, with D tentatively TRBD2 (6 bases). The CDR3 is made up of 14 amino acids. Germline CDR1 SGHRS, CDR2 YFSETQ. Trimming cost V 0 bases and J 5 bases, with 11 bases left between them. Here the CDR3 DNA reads TGCGCCAGCAGCTTGGAACTAGCTTGGGAGACCCAGTACTTC. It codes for CASSLELAWETQYF. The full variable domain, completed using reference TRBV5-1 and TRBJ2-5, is KAGVTQTPRYLIKTRGQQVTLSCSPISGHRSVSWYQQTPGQGLQFLFEYFSETQRNKGNFPGRFSGRQFSNSRSEMNVSTLELGDSALYLCASSLELAWETQYFGPGTRLLVL.

CDR3 sequence (DNA): TGTGCCAGTAGTAGAGGATTCCGCCGGGACAGACTGTACGAGCAGTACTTC. It specifies CASSRGFRRDRLYEQYF. V gene TRBV19 combines with J gene TRBJ2-7, with TRBD1 matching 7 bases. CDR3 length equals 17 residues. The ends lost 4 bases at V and 4 bases at J; junction bases unmatched: 16. Per germline, CDR1 LNHDA and CDR2 SQIVND (reference sequence). Using reference TRBV19 and TRBJ2-7 for the parts outside the CDR3, the full variable domain is DGGITQSPKYLFRKEGQNVTLSCEQNLNHDAMYWYRQDPGQGLRLIYYSQIVNDFQKGDIAEGYSVSREKKESFPLTVTSAQKNPTAFYLCASSRGFRRDRLYEQYFGPGTRLTVT.

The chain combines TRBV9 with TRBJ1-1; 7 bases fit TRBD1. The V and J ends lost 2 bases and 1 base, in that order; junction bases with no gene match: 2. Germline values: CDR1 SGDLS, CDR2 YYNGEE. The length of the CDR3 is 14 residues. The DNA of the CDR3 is TGTGCCAGCAGCGTGACAGGGCAGAACACTGAAGCTTTCTTT. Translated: CASSVTGQNTEAFF.

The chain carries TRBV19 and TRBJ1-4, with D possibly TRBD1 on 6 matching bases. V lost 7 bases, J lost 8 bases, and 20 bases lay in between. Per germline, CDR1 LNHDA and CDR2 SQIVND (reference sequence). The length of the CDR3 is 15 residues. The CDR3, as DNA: TGTGCCAGTAAGGATGGGACATCAGGATGGGAAAAACTGTTTTTT. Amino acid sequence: CASKDGTSGWEKLFF.

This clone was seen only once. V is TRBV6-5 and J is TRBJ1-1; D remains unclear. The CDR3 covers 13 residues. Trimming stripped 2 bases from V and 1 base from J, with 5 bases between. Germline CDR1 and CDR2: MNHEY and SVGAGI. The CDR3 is CASSYERNTEAFF. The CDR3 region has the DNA TGTGCCAGCAGTTACGAGAGGAACACTGAAGCTTTCTTT.

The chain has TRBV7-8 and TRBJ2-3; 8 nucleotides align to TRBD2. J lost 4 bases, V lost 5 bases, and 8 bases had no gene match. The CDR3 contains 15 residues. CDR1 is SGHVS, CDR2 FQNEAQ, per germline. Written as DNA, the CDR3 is TGTGCCAGCAGCCAAAGCGGGGGCCTGCCAGATACGCAGTATTTT. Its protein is CASSQSGGLPDTQYF.